This T cell receptor (beta chain) comes out of a study of T cell changes during pregnancy in multiple sclerosis. TCRdb's copy holds only in-frame clones and misses some; the assay was immunoSEQ multiplex PCR. The sample contains about 64,000 clones, about 90% of which appear only once. Trimming pared 5 bases from V and 9 bases from J, leaving 11 bases between. The CDR3 spans 13 residues. CDR1 is MNHGY, CDR2 SAAAGT, per germline. This TCR was recovered from a female donor in good health, enrolled as a control in a pregnancy study. This chain links TRBV6-8 with TRBJ1-6; D is undetermined. This specimen was peripheral blood, taken in the second trimester of pregnancy. Written as DNA, the CDR3 is TGTGCCAGCAGTCATTTTGCCGGTTCACCCCTCCACTTT. It codes for CASSHFAGSPLHF.